These 26 T cell receptor beta chains originate from one sample sequenced in a study of cytomegalovirus exposure and HLA in healthy donors. Primers for the PCR totalled 60 Vbeta and 13 Jbeta. Sequencing used immunoSEQ multiplex PCR; TCRdb keeps in-frame clones, though not all of them. This sample yields fewer than 200,000 clones, of which roughly 82% are seen a single time; 0.5% belongs to the top ten. Sequenced: PBMCs. The origin of the receptors is a woman in her forties or fifties in good health and CMV-seronegative.

The V and J genes are TRBV5-1 and TRBJ2-5; possible D gene TRBD2, 5 bases. The germline V gene has CDR1 SGHRS and CDR2 YFSETQ. V gave up 4 bases and J gave up 3 bases, with 7 bases separating them. CDR3 length equals 12 residues. This CDR3 reads CASSLREETQYF. CDR3 nucleotides: TGCGCCAGCAGCCTGAGGGAAGAGACCCAGTACTTC.

The count of this clone is one. The J gene is TRBJ1-6, the V gene TRBV6-5; D not certain. Trimming took off 5 bases at V and 10 bases at J, with 18 bases between the two ends. The CDR3 consists of 15 residues. Germline V gene data show CDR1 as MNHEY and CDR2 as SVGAGI. This CDR3 reads CASSATHPIESPLHF. The CDR3 DNA reads as TGTGCCAGCAGTGCCACTCACCCAATAGAGTCACCCCTCCACTTT.

The J gene is TRBJ2-7, the V gene TRBV30; TRBD2 matches at 11 bases. The trim removed 3 bases at V and 6 bases at J, leaving 10 bases unmatched. Per germline, CDR1 GTSNPN and CDR2 SVGIG (reference sequence). This CDR3 contains 15 residues. The CDR3 DNA follows: TGTGCCTGGAGCACCCAACTAGCGGGAGTGGGCGAGCAGTACTTC. This codes for CAWSTQLAGVGEQYF.

This rearrangement joins TRBV27 to TRBJ2-3; 13 nucleotides align to TRBD2. This CDR3 has 21 amino acids. The V segment lost 2 bases and the J segment 4 bases; nucleotides outside the gene matches: 18. The V gene's germline CDR1 is MNHEY and CDR2 SMNVEV (reference sequence). CDR3 DNA sequence: TGTGCCAGCAGTTTACGGGTTTCATCGACTAGCGGGGGGTTACATTCAGATACGCAGTATTTT. Protein product: CASSLRVSSTSGGLHSDTQYF.

The V call is TRBV14, the J call TRBJ2-5; TRBD2 matches at 7 bases. The J call may be mistaken, given a closer DNA end match to TRBJ2-7. Germline loops: CDR1 SGHDN, CDR2 FVKESK. CDR3 length equals 14 residues. The CDR3 protein is CASSHQAGLYEQYF. As DNA, the CDR3 is TGTGCCAGCAGCCACCAAGCGGGGCTTTACGAGCAGTACTTC.

This rearrangement joins TRBV4-2 to TRBJ2-1; 10 nucleotides agree with TRBD2. The CDR3 runs 15 residues. CDR1 LGHNA and CDR2 YNFKEQ come from the germline V gene. J was trimmed by 7 bases and V by 1 base; bases with no gene match: 4. CDR3 coding DNA: TGTGCCAGCAGCCAAGGCGGACTAGCGGAGAATGAGCAGTTCTTC. Amino acid sequence: CASSQGGLAENEQFF.

This clone was observed a few times. The gene calls are TRBV5-1 and TRBJ1-2; D remains ambiguous. The V gene's germline CDR1 is SGHRS and CDR2 YFSETQ. This CDR3 contains 15 residues. V was trimmed by 6 bases and J by 4 bases, leaving 19 bases between them. In DNA form, the CDR3 reads TGCGCCAGCACCCCAGCGTCGGACGGACTCTATGGCTACACCTTC. Protein sequence: CASTPASDGLYGYTF.

The chain uses TRBV6-4 and TRBJ2-1, with D perhaps matching TRBD2 (5 bases). CDR1 and CDR2 from the germline V gene are MRHNA and SNTAGT. Trimming shortened V by 4 bases and J by 9 bases, and 13 bases separated the two germline ends. The CDR3 sequence is 13 residues long. CDR3 loop: CASSVLPGGEQFF. The CDR3 nucleotides read TGTGCCAGCAGTGTCCTACCCGGAGGTGAGCAGTTCTTC.

In this sample, this clone turned up a few times. The chain uses TRBV30 and TRBJ1-5; TRBD1 agrees at 7 bases. The germline gives CDR1 GTSNPN, CDR2 SVGIG (reference sequence). The CDR3 is 16 amino acids. Trimming at V came to 2 bases and at J to 4 bases, leaving 11 bases not matched to a gene. In DNA form, the CDR3 reads TGTGCCTGGAGTCCCACGAGAGGGGGCGGGAATCAGCCCCAGCATTTT. Protein product: CAWSPTRGGGNQPQHF.

V gene TRBV11-2 combines with J gene TRBJ2-1, with 7 positions matching TRBD1. The CDR3 contains 13 residues. Germline V gene sequence: CDR1 SGHAT, CDR2 FQNNGV. The ends lost 5 bases at V and 3 bases at J; junction bases unmatched: 1. CDR3 region: CASSRTGYNEQFF. As DNA, the CDR3 is TGTGCCAGCAGCCGGACAGGCTACAATGAGCAGTTCTTC.

The V and J genes are TRBV2 and TRBJ2-1; possible D gene TRBD1, 6 bases. CDR1 SNHLY and CDR2 FYNNEI come from the germline V gene. The CDR3 is made up of 15 amino acids. The ends were cut back, 4 bases at V and 4 bases at J, with 14 bases in the middle. The CDR3 bases are TGTGCCAGCAGTGCCCGGGACAAACCTTACAATGAGCAGTTCTTC. Its translation is CASSARDKPYNEQFF.

Notes on this clone: Its ends do not fully match the called genes, so a read error is possible. V and J are TRBV9 and TRBJ2-4; D possibly corresponds to TRBD1 (6 bases). The CDR3 has 15 residues. Per germline, CDR1 SGDLS and CDR2 YYNGEE. The CDR3 protein is CASSRTDLAKNSQYF. The CDR3 DNA is TGTGCCAGCAGCCGGACAGATCTAGCCAAAAACAGTCAGTACTTC.

This clone has only one observation. V gene TRBV28 combines with J gene TRBJ2-7, with D possibly matching TRBD1 (6 bases). The germline gives CDR1 MDHEN, CDR2 SYDVKM. The CDR3 loop spans 12 amino acids. The V and J ends lost 3 bases and 7 bases respectively, with 10 bases between them. The CDR3 nucleotides are TGTGCCAGCAGTTTGTTAGGGACAGAGCAGTACTTC. This translates into CASSLLGTEQYF.

This clone came up once. This chain uses TRBV19 with TRBJ2-7; 8 bases line up with TRBD1. The CDR3 length is 13 residues. The ends lost 6 bases at V and 3 bases at J; junction bases unmatched: 4. Germline V gene lookup returns CDR1 LNHDA and CDR2 SQIVND (reference sequence). DNA for the CDR3: TGTGCCAGTAGCCAGGGGGCCAGCTACGAGCAGTACTTC. This codes for CASSQGASYEQYF.

The chain employs TRBV4-1 and TRBJ2-5, with D uncertain. CDR3 length equals 11 residues. V shed 5 bases and J shed 3 bases, with 4 bases lying between them. Germline CDR1 MGHRA, CDR2 YSYEKL. As DNA, the CDR3 is TGCGCCAGCAGCTACAAAGAGACCCAGTACTTC. Its protein is CASSYKETQYF.

This clone was observed a few times. The chain employs TRBV2 and TRBJ2-5, with 7 positions matching TRBD1. Per germline, CDR1 SNHLY and CDR2 FYNNEI. The CDR3 is 14 residues long. The V segment lost 2 bases and the J segment 5 bases; nucleotides outside the gene matches: 5. CDR3 region: CASSENRGRETQYF. CDR3 coding DNA: TGTGCCAGCAGTGAAAACAGGGGTCGGGAGACCCAGTACTTC.

This chain links TRBV28 with TRBJ1-2; 9 positions match TRBD1. The CDR3 runs 13 residues. The trim removed 4 bases at V and 5 bases at J, leaving 2 bases unmatched. In germline, CDR1 is MDHEN, CDR2 SYDVKM. CDR3 bases: TGTGCCAGCAGTTACGGACAGGGGTATGGCTACACCTTC. Translation: CASSYGQGYGYTF.

The chain employs TRBV5-6 and TRBJ2-3, with 9 positions matching TRBD2. There are 15 residues in the CDR3. Per the germline V gene, CDR1 is SGHDT and CDR2 is YYEEEE. Trimming at V came to 0 bases and at J to 4 bases, leaving 3 bases not matched to a gene. CDR3 nucleotides: TGTGCCAGCAGCTTGGGCGGGGGGGCCCCAGATACGCAGTATTTT. Translated: CASSLGGGAPDTQYF. Full variable domain (rest looked up from reference TRBV5-6 and TRBJ2-3): DAGVTQSPTHLIKTRGQQVTLRCSPKSGHDTVSWYQQALGQGPQFIFQYYEEEERQRGNFPDRFSGHQFPNYSSELNVNALLLGDSALYLCASSLGGGAPDTQYFGPGTRLTVL.

This clone was counted once. CDR3 sequence: CASSLVGLTTRREQFF. CDR3 bases: TGTGCCAGCAGTTTGGTAGGACTCACTACACGGAGGGAGCAGTTCTTC. This sequence joins TRBV28 and TRBJ2-1; the D gene is possibly TRBD2 (5 bases). The CDR3 extends over 16 amino acids. The V gene lost 3 bases and the J gene lost 10 bases, with 22 bases spanning the gap. CDR1 and CDR2 (germline): MDHEN, SYDVKM.

The chain carries TRBV19 and TRBJ2-2; 11 bases align to TRBD2. The V gene end was trimmed by 7 bases and the J gene end by 3 bases; junction bases not matched to a gene: 10. Germline CDR1 reads LNHDA; CDR2 reads SQIVND (reference sequence). The CDR3 is 17 residues long. DNA for the CDR3: TGTGCCAGTATTGATTCCGGGACTAGCGGATACACCGGGGAGCTGTTTTTT. It yields the protein CASIDSGTSGYTGELFF.

The chain is built from TRBV7-8 and TRBJ1-5; D is possibly TRBD1 (6 bases). This CDR3 has 14 residues. Trimming removed 6 bases from V and 7 bases from J, with 16 bases in between. Germline-derived CDR1 and CDR2 are SGHVS and FQNEAQ. In nucleotides, the CDR3 is TGTGCCAGCAGTTCTACAGGGAGAGAACAGCCCCAGCATTTT. This encodes CASSSTGREQPQHF. Filled out from reference TRBV7-8 and TRBJ1-5, the complete variable domain reads GAGVSQSPRYKVAKRGQDVALRCDPISGHVSLFWYQQALGQGPEFLTYFQNEAQLDKSGLPSDRFFAERPEGSVSTLKIQRTQQEDSAVYLCASSSTGREQPQHFGDGTRLSIL.

V and J are TRBV7-8 and TRBJ2-6; 13 bases map to TRBD2. Germline V CDR1 and CDR2: SGHVS, FQNEAQ. The CDR3 has 19 residues. V was clipped by 0 bases and J by 3 bases; unmatched bases: 5. CDR3 bases: TGTGCCAGCAGCTTAGCCCGGGGACTAGCGGGAAATGGGGCCAACGTCCTGACTTTC. It specifies CASSLARGLAGNGANVLTF.

The J gene is TRBJ2-7, the V gene TRBV20-1; D ambiguous. Germline assignment: CDR1 DFQATT and CDR2 SNEGSKA (reference sequence). The CDR3 loop spans 11 amino acids. Trimming removed 5 bases from V and 4 bases from J, with 9 bases in between. CDR3 sequence (DNA): TGCAGTGCTTCCCCCCCTTACGAGCAGTACTTC. Translating gives CSASPPYEQYF.

This chain connects TRBV6-1 to TRBJ2-7, with TRBD1 matching 7 bases. Trimming took 5 bases from V and 1 from J; bases not matched to a gene: 2. In germline, CDR1 is MNHNS, CDR2 SASEGT. This CDR3 is built from 13 residues. The CDR3 DNA is TGTGCCAGCAGTACGACAGGGTCCTACGAGCAGTACTTC. Its translation is CASSTTGSYEQYF.

The chain uses TRBV5-1 and TRBJ2-2; 8 bases map to TRBD1. Germline CDR1 SGHRS, CDR2 YFSETQ. This CDR3 comprises 16 residues. Germline trimming cut 4 bases from V and 5 bases from J; bases unmatched to any gene: 10. As DNA, the CDR3 is TGCGCCAGCAGCCCTCGGACAGGGAGGAGGACCGGGGAGCTGTTTTTT. Translated, it gives CASSPRTGRRTGELFF.

This clone was observed a handful of times. The chain employs TRBV5-1 and TRBJ2-5; D not certain. Trimming took off 0 bases at V and 2 bases at J, with 8 bases between the two ends. The CDR3 extends over 14 amino acids. The V gene's germline CDR1 is SGHRS and CDR2 YFSETQ. This chain's CDR3 is CASSLAAAQETQYF. CDR3 nucleotides: TGCGCCAGCAGCTTGGCCGCGGCTCAAGAGACCCAGTACTTC.